One sample yielded the 15 T cell receptor beta chains listed below, sequenced in a study of OX40 agonist ivuxolimab in advanced cancers. Clones were sequenced by immunoSEQ multiplex PCR, and TCRdb holds only the in-frame ones, with some missing. The sample carries around 54,000 clones, 94% recorded once. The sample consisted of CD4+ or CD8+ T cells sorted from blood, taken in a trial of the OX40 agonist ivuxolimab. Receptors originate from an adult with an advanced solid tumor such as melanoma, head and neck, liver or kidney cancer.

This chain connects TRBV15 to TRBJ2-5; D not certain. V dropped 4 bases and J dropped 0 bases, with 12 bases sitting between them. The germline V gene encodes CDR1 LNHNV and CDR2 YYDKDF (reference sequence). The length of the CDR3 is 15 residues. CDR3 loop: CATSIHSSYQETQYF. CDR3 bases: TGTGCCACCAGCATCCATAGTTCGTACCAAGAGACCCAGTACTTC.

The gene calls are TRBV4-1 and TRBJ1-5, with D unresolved. The CDR3 is 13 residues long. CDR1 and CDR2 (germline): MGHRA, YSYEKL. V was trimmed by 0 bases and J by 0 bases, leaving 0 bases between them. CDR3 nucleotides: TGCGCCAGCAGCCAAGATAGCAATCAGCCCCAGCATTTT. Residues: CASSQDSNQPQHF.

The table lists this clone with a count of one. The chain combines TRBV5-1 with TRBJ2-7; D ambiguous. The CDR3 sequence is 15 residues long. The V and J ends lost 4 bases and 2 bases respectively, with 16 bases between them. Germline CDR1 SGHRS, CDR2 YFSETQ. DNA of the CDR3: TGCGCCAGCAGCACCGTCCACCCCGGACCCTACGAGCAGTACTTC. Its protein is CASSTVHPGPYEQYF.

This rearrangement joins TRBV11-2 to TRBJ2-1, with 12 nucleotides matching TRBD2. Unmatched junction bases numbered 8, after V lost 0 bases and J lost 5 bases. There are 18 residues in the CDR3. The germline CDR1 and CDR2 sequences are SGHAT and FQNNGV. The CDR3 spells CASSLELGTSGSNNEQFF. In DNA, the CDR3 is TGTGCCAGCAGCTTAGAGTTAGGGACTAGCGGGTCTAACAATGAGCAGTTCTTC.

V usage is TRBV27 and J usage is TRBJ2-3, with unresolved D. Germline V lookup: CDR1 MNHEY, CDR2 SMNVEV (reference sequence). This CDR3 comprises 15 residues. V dropped 5 bases and J dropped 2 bases, with 14 bases sitting between them. CDR3 sequence (DNA): TGTGCCAGCAGTGCACAGAGTTTCACCACAGATACGCAGTATTTT. This encodes CASSAQSFTTDTQYF.

The chain uses TRBV11-1 and TRBJ2-1, with D hard to call. Germline V lookup: CDR1 SGHAT, CDR2 FQDESV (reference sequence). This CDR3 has 14 amino acids. V was clipped by 1 base and J by 4 bases, with 8 bases between them. This CDR3 reads CASSLELAYNEQFF. In nucleotides, the CDR3 is TGTGCCAGCAGCTTAGAACTGGCTTACAATGAGCAGTTCTTC.

A single count supports this clone. The genes are TRBV11-2 and TRBJ1-2, with TRBD1 matching over 7 bases. The CDR3 has 18 amino acids. Germline loops: CDR1 SGHAT, CDR2 FQNNGV. J gave up 0 bases and V 4 bases, and 14 bases lay outside the gene matches. The CDR3 nucleotides read TGTGCCAGCAGCTCTCTGCTGGGGACAGATAAAGCTAACTATGGCTACACCTTC. This gives the protein CASSSLLGTDKANYGYTF.

The chain employs TRBV21-1 and TRBJ2-1; whether TRBD2, the table's D call, matches the DNA was not checked. TRBV21-1 is noted as a pseudogene. The CDR3 extends over 16 amino acids. The CDR3 DNA is TGTGCCAGCAGCAAAAGGGGGTGGGAGGGGTACAATGAGCAGTTCTTC. Translation gives CASSKRGWEGYNEQFF.

V and J are TRBV7-9 and TRBJ1-1; 7 nucleotides line up with TRBD1. The CDR3 is made up of 18 amino acids. Trimming took 4 bases from V and 3 from J; bases not matched to a gene: 17. Germline values: CDR1 SEHNR, CDR2 FQNEAQ (reference sequence). CDR3 DNA: TGTGCCAGCAGCTCCAACCGGGACAGTGGGTTGTGGGACACTGAAGCTTTCTTT. Translation gives CASSSNRDSGLWDTEAFF.

This chain joins TRBV14 and TRBJ2-1; 10 bases line up with TRBD1. Germline assignment: CDR1 SGHDN and CDR2 FVKESK. The CDR3 covers 18 residues. After removal of 2 bases from V and 7 bases from J, the junction contained 14 bases not matched to a gene. The CDR3, as DNA: TGTGCCAGCAGCCAAAGGCCGGGACAGGGGATAGGACTTAATGAGCAGTTCTTC. It is translated as CASSQRPGQGIGLNEQFF. The full variable domain, its missing parts supplied by reference TRBV14 and TRBJ2-1, is EAGVTQFPSHSVIEKGQTVTLRCDPISGHDNLYWYRRVMGKEIKFLLHFVKESKQDESGMPNNRFLAERTGGTYSTLKVQPAELEDSGVYFCASSQRPGQGIGLNEQFFGPGTRLTVL.

The CDR3 sequence is CASSYWSLGPMNTEAFF. DNA for the CDR3: TGCGCCAGCAGCTATTGGAGCCTGGGACCCATGAACACTGAAGCTTTCTTT. The chain carries TRBV5-1 and TRBJ1-1, with D tentatively TRBD1 (5 bases). Germline CDR1 reads SGHRS; CDR2 reads YFSETQ. The CDR3 contains 17 residues. V was shortened by 3 bases and J by 0 bases, with 18 bases between the two germline ends.

The rearrangement links TRBV30 to TRBJ1-4; 10 nucleotides align to TRBD1. This CDR3 comprises 15 residues. J gave up 2 bases and V 7 bases, and 7 bases lay outside the gene matches. Germline V gene sequence: CDR1 GTSNPN, CDR2 SVGIG (reference sequence). CDR3 nucleotides: TGTGCCTTCCGGGACAGGGGTATCACTAATGAAAAACTGTTTTTT. Its protein product is CAFRDRGITNEKLFF.

The chain links TRBV4-3 to TRBJ2-7, with TRBD2 identical over 10 bases. The CDR3 consists of 16 residues. V lost 4 bases to trimming and J lost 3 bases; unmatched junction nucleotides: 9. Germline assignment: CDR1 LGHNA and CDR2 YSLEER. Written as DNA, the CDR3 is TGCGCCAGCAGCCGCTCCTCTAGCGGGAGCGTCTACGAGCAGTACTTC. As protein: CASSRSSSGSVYEQYF.

The CDR3 sequence is CASSQSVGGTEAFF. The DNA for the CDR3 is TGTGCCAGCAGCCAATCGGTGGGGGGGACTGAAGCTTTCTTT. This chain uses TRBV16 with TRBJ1-1, with D possibly TRBD1 on 5 matching bases. The CDR3 is made up of 14 amino acids. The germline V and J ends were trimmed by 0 bases and 5 bases, with 10 bases remaining between them. Germline V lookup: CDR1 KGHSY, CDR2 FQNENV. Combining the CDR3 with reference TRBV16 and TRBJ1-1 gives the whole variable domain GEEVAQTPKHLVRGEGQKAKLYCAPIKGHSYVFWYQQVLKNEFKFLISFQNENVFDETGMPKERFSAKCLPNSPCSLEIQATKLEDSAVYFCASSQSVGGTEAFFGQGTRLTVV.

The chain joins TRBV19 to TRBJ2-1; no firm D call. CDR1 is LNHDA and CDR2 is SQIVND in the germline V gene (reference sequence). Trimming stripped 7 bases from V and 0 bases from J, with 4 bases between. CDR3 length: 12 residues. CDR3 nucleotides: TGTGCCAGTACCAGCTCCTACAATGAGCAGTTCTTC. Encoded protein: CASTSSYNEQFF. The entire variable domain, with the rest obtained from reference TRBV19 and TRBJ2-1, is as follows: DGGITQSPKYLFRKEGQNVTLSCEQNLNHDAMYWYRQDPGQGLRLIYYSQIVNDFQKGDIAEGYSVSREKKESFPLTVTSAQKNPTAFYLCASTSSYNEQFFGPGTRLTVL.